These 28 T cell receptor beta chains came from one sample sequenced in a study of CDR3 diversity in severe acne. MiXCR, run by TCRdb on the PCR reads, gives a single entry per CDR3 protein. The data hold approximately 84,000 distinct CDR3 sequences, with 51% observed a single time. Sequencing input: blood. The receptor set was obtained from a male donor in good health, without acne.

This clonotype was seen many times. V and J are TRBV5-1 and TRBJ2-3; possibly TRBD1 for D (5 bases). The length of the CDR3 is 16 residues. The ends were cut back, 0 bases at V and 1 base at J, with 12 bases in the middle. Germline V gene data show CDR1 as SGHRS and CDR2 as YFSETQ. Here the CDR3 DNA reads TGCGCCAGCAGCTTGGCAGGCAGGGCAGGCACAGATACGCAGTATTTT. Protein product: CASSLAGRAGTDTQYF.

This clonotype was recorded many times. The J gene is TRBJ1-3, the V gene TRBV30; D gene unclear. Per the germline V gene, CDR1 is GTSNPN and CDR2 is SVGIG (reference sequence). V was cut by 0 bases and J by 4 bases, with 4 bases left in between. The CDR3 length is 12 residues. CDR3 sequence: CAWSVEGNTIYF. The CDR3 nucleotides are TGTGCCTGGAGTGTAGAAGGAAACACCATATATTTT.

CDR3 protein: CAISESTGEETQYF. In DNA form, the CDR3 reads TGTGCCATCAGTGAGTCGACAGGGGAAGAGACCCAGTACTTC. This rearrangement joins TRBV10-3 to TRBJ2-5, with 8 positions matching TRBD1. CDR3 length: 14 amino acids. V shed 0 bases, J shed 3 bases, and the junction held 0 bases outside the gene matches. The V gene's germline CDR1 is ENHRY and CDR2 SYGVKD.

This chain joins TRBV25-1 and TRBJ2-7; 7 positions match TRBD2. Germline CDR1 reads MGHDK; CDR2 reads SYGVNS. The CDR3 runs to 14 residues. J gave up 2 bases and V 5 bases, and 6 bases lay outside the gene matches. The CDR3 protein is CASSRLADTYEQYF. The CDR3 DNA reads TGTGCCAGCAGTCGGCTAGCGGATACCTACGAGCAGTACTTC.

The V call is TRBV20-1, the J call TRBJ2-1; 13 nucleotides agree with TRBD2. The J segment lost 2 bases and the V segment lost 0 bases, leaving 10 bases of the junction unmatched. The CDR3 contains 19 residues. The V gene's germline CDR1 is DFQATT and CDR2 SNEGSKA (reference sequence). The CDR3 bases are TGCAGTGCTAGAGAATTTGCCCGAACTAGCGGGGGGGCCTACAATGAGCAGTTCTTC. It encodes CSAREFARTSGGAYNEQFF.

The chain couples TRBV15 to TRBJ2-1, with D possibly being TRBD2 (7 bases). Germline CDR1 and CDR2: LNHNV and YYDKDF (reference sequence). CDR3 length: 12 amino acids. Trimming left V 5 bases short and J 9 bases short, with 11 bases between. The CDR3, as DNA: TGTGCCACCAGCGGGGGGGCGAGTGAGCAGTTCTTC. This gives the protein CATSGGASEQFF.

This chain joins TRBV9 and TRBJ2-3; D is ambiguous. Looked up from germline, CDR1 is SGDLS and CDR2 is YYNGEE. CDR3 length: 13 amino acids. The V end lost 4 bases, the J end lost 6 bases, and 12 bases lay between the germline ends. The CDR3 sequence: CASSMDLVDTQYF. In DNA, the CDR3 is TGTGCCAGCAGCATGGACCTCGTGGATACGCAGTATTTT. Based on the CDR3 plus reference TRBV9 and TRBJ2-3, the full variable domain is DSGVTQTPKHLITATGQRVTLRCSPRSGDLSVYWYQQSLDQGLQFLIQYYNGEERAKGNILERFSAQQFPDLHSELNLSSLELGDSALYFCASSMDLVDTQYFGPGTRLTVL.

The chain couples TRBV24-1 to TRBJ2-7; TRBD1 might be the D (5 bases). The CDR3 has 12 residues. Trimming removed 6 bases from V and 0 bases from J, with 5 bases in between. Germline lookup yields CDR1 KGHDR and CDR2 SFDVKD. CDR3 protein: CATSRGSYEQYF. The CDR3, as DNA: TGTGCCACCAGTAGGGGCTCCTACGAGCAGTACTTC.

CDR3 residues: CATSRLPERRNEQYF. In DNA form, the CDR3 reads TGTGCCACCAGCAGGCTCCCGGAGCGAAGGAACGAGCAGTACTTC. The chain links TRBV15 to TRBJ2-7, with D unresolved. The CDR3 runs 15 residues. Germline CDR1 reads LNHNV; CDR2 reads YYDKDF (reference sequence). V was pared by 3 bases and J by 5 bases, with 17 bases between.

The gene calls are TRBV9 and TRBJ2-7, with D perhaps matching TRBD2 (5 bases). Deletions cut 0 bases from V and 3 bases from J, with 10 bases between. The CDR3 has 14 amino acids. Germline V CDR1 and CDR2: SGDLS, YYNGEE. The CDR3 bases are TGTGCCAGCAGCGTAGGGCCTAGCAGCTACGAGCAGTACTTC. This sequence encodes CASSVGPSSYEQYF.

This chain joins TRBV20-1 and TRBJ1-2; a possible D gene is TRBD1 (6 bases). Germline V gives CDR1 DFQATT, CDR2 SNEGSKA (reference sequence). CDR3 length: 11 amino acids. Trimming took off 5 bases at V and 9 bases at J, with 13 bases between the two ends. The CDR3 DNA sequence: TGCAGTGCTGGCGGACAGAACCGCTACACCTTC. Amino acid sequence: CSAGGQNRYTF.

V and J are TRBV20-1 and TRBJ1-2, with TRBD1 as a possible D gene (5 bases). The V and J ends lost 1 base and 5 bases respectively, with 20 bases between them. Germline CDR1 reads DFQATT; CDR2 reads SNEGSKA (reference sequence). The CDR3 has 16 residues. Here the CDR3 DNA reads TGCAGTGCTAGAGTGTTATACACAGGCGGCGGGTATGGCTACACCTTC. It yields the protein CSARVLYTGGGYGYTF.

This clonotype was counted many times. This chain joins TRBV12-3 or TRBV12-4 and TRBJ2-2; tentative D call: TRBD1 (6 bases). V was cut by 4 bases and J by 1 base, with 16 bases left in between. The CDR3 consists of 17 residues. CDR3 DNA sequence: TGTGCCAGCAGTTCCAGCCCGGACAGCGAGAACACCGGGGAGCTGTTTTTT. Translation: CASSSSPDSENTGELFF.

The chain combines TRBV5-1 with TRBJ2-3; 10 bases line up with TRBD2. The V and J ends lost 4 bases and 1 base, in that order; junction bases with no gene match: 6. There are 16 residues in the CDR3. Germline V lookup: CDR1 SGHRS, CDR2 YFSETQ. As DNA, the CDR3 is TGCGCCAGCAGCCGTCAAGCGGGAGGGGGCACAGATACGCAGTATTTT. Protein sequence: CASSRQAGGGTDTQYF. The variable domain in full, with the rest retrieved from reference TRBV5-1 and TRBJ2-3, is KAGVTQTPRYLIKTRGQQVTLSCSPISGHRSVSWYQQTPGQGLQFLFEYFSETQRNKGNFPGRFSGRQFSNSRSEMNVSTLELGDSALYLCASSRQAGGGTDTQYFGPGTRLTVL.

CDR3 in amino acids: CASSREEWAAGNTIYF. CDR3 nucleotide sequence: TGTGCCAGCAGCAGAGAGGAATGGGCGGCTGGAAACACCATATATTTT. The gene calls are TRBV6-4 and TRBJ1-3; D gene ambiguous. Trimming took 6 bases from V and 2 from J, leaving 17 bases between them. The CDR3 loop spans 16 amino acids. Germline lookup yields CDR1 MRHNA and CDR2 SNTAGT.

CDR3 sequence: CASSSVDRGYNEQFF. CDR3 DNA sequence: TGCGCCAGCAGCTCAGTGGACAGGGGCTACAATGAGCAGTTCTTC. This rearrangement joins TRBV5-1 to TRBJ2-1, with 9 nucleotides matching TRBD1. The length of the CDR3 is 15 residues. Germline CDR1 reads SGHRS; CDR2 reads YFSETQ. With V trimmed by 3 bases and J by 3 bases, 4 bases remained unmatched.

There are a few counts of this clonotype. The V gene is TRBV25-1, the J gene TRBJ2-3; 14 nucleotides line up with TRBD2. The CDR3 covers 15 residues. V shed 6 bases and J 6 bases; nucleotides not matched to a gene: 5. Germline lookup yields CDR1 MGHDK and CDR2 SYGVNS. The CDR3: CASSGTSGSMDTQYF. For the CDR3, the DNA is TGTGCCAGCAGCGGGACTAGCGGGAGTATGGATACGCAGTATTTT.

The rearrangement uses TRBV7-2 and TRBJ1-1; no clear D gene. CDR1 is SGHTA, CDR2 FQGNSA, per germline. Trimming removed 5 bases at V and 1 base at J, with 14 bases between. The CDR3 contains 15 residues. CDR3 sequence reads: CASSHSSETNTEAFF. In DNA form, the CDR3 reads TGTGCCAGCAGCCATTCCTCGGAGACGAACACTGAAGCTTTCTTT.

The chain couples TRBV24-1 to TRBJ2-7; 8 nucleotides match TRBD1. The CDR3 is made up of 15 amino acids. Losses at the gene ends were 4 bases for V and 1 base for J; bases not matched to a gene: 5. Germline V CDR1 and CDR2: KGHDR, SFDVKD. CDR3 coding DNA: TGTGCCACCAGTGACCGGACAGGGCTTTCCTACGAGCAGTACTTC. Translating it yields CATSDRTGLSYEQYF.

The genes are TRBV5-1 and TRBJ2-3, with 10 bases identical to TRBD2. Germline values: CDR1 SGHRS, CDR2 YFSETQ. This CDR3 has 16 amino acids. J was trimmed by 2 bases and V by 3 bases; bases with no gene match: 6. The DNA for the CDR3 is TGCGCCAGCAGCTCGAATAGCGGGGGGCCCACAGATACGCAGTATTTT. This codes for CASSSNSGGPTDTQYF.

The chain links TRBV14 to TRBJ2-6; unclear D gene. This CDR3 has 16 amino acids. Germline values: CDR1 SGHDN, CDR2 FVKESK. V lost 0 bases, J lost 2 bases, and 8 bases lay in between. CDR3 in amino acids: CASSQEGSPGANVLTF. CDR3 bases: TGTGCCAGCAGCCAAGAGGGAAGCCCTGGGGCCAACGTCCTGACTTTC.

The table lists this clonotype with many counts. The V call is TRBV19, the J call TRBJ2-3; TRBD2 is a possible D gene (6 bases). V shed 7 bases and J shed 2 bases, with 16 bases lying between them. Germline V gene lookup returns CDR1 LNHDA and CDR2 SQIVND (reference sequence). The CDR3 is 15 amino acids. Written as DNA, the CDR3 is TGTGCCAGTAAGCGGGCTTTTCTCAACACAGATACGCAGTATTTT. It encodes CASKRAFLNTDTQYF.

The J gene is TRBJ1-5, the V gene TRBV24-1; a weak D match, TRBD1 (5 bases). This CDR3 has 12 amino acids. V lost 7 bases and J 2 bases, leaving 5 bases between the germline ends. Germline V gene data show CDR1 as KGHDR and CDR2 as SFDVKD. The CDR3 here is CATRGGNQPQHF. In nucleotides, the CDR3 is TGTGCCACCAGGGGGGGCAATCAGCCCCAGCATTTT.

The chain carries TRBV19 and TRBJ1-2; D unresolved. Germline CDR1 reads LNHDA; CDR2 reads SQIVND (reference sequence). V was clipped by 0 bases and J by 4 bases, with 12 bases between them. CDR3 size: 15 residues. The CDR3 DNA is TGTGCCAGTAGTATAGATGACTCAGAGATCTATGGCTACACCTTC. Translation gives CASSIDDSEIYGYTF. The full variable domain, with the rest looked up from reference TRBV19 and TRBJ1-2, is DGGITQSPKYLFRKEGQNVTLSCEQNLNHDAMYWYRQDPGQGLRLIYYSQIVNDFQKGDIAEGYSVSREKKESFPLTVTSAQKNPTAFYLCASSIDDSEIYGYTFGSGTRLTVV.

This clonotype has at least ten counts. Here the CDR3 DNA reads TGTGCCAGCAGCCCAGGTGGGGGAAACACTGAAGCTTTCTTT. As protein: CASSPGGGNTEAFF. The chain recombines TRBV11-3 with TRBJ1-1, with a weak D call TRBD1 (5 bases). The CDR3 runs 14 residues. Trimming removed 5 bases at V and 2 bases at J, with 12 bases between. Germline V gene lookup returns CDR1 SGHNT and CDR2 YENEEA.

The chain couples TRBV20-1 to TRBJ2-7; D perhaps matches TRBD1 (6 bases). The germline V gene has CDR1 DFQATT and CDR2 SNEGSKA (reference sequence). The CDR3 is 13 amino acids. Trimming took off 4 bases at V and 2 bases at J, with 12 bases between the two ends. The CDR3 coding sequence is TGCAGTGCTACCTGGACAGACCCCTACGAGCAGTACTTC. It is translated as CSATWTDPYEQYF.

This clonotype was detected many times. The CDR3 DNA follows: TGCGCCAGCAGCCCAGACCCGGGACAGGTCGCCAACGAGCAGTACTTC. Translated: CASSPDPGQVANEQYF. The chain couples TRBV5-1 to TRBJ2-7; 8 bases are shared with TRBD1. V shed 4 bases, J shed 5 bases, and the junction held 14 bases outside the gene matches. The CDR3 loop spans 16 amino acids. Germline CDR1 SGHRS, CDR2 YFSETQ. Drawing the rest from reference TRBV5-1 and TRBJ2-7, the complete variable domain is KAGVTQTPRYLIKTRGQQVTLSCSPISGHRSVSWYQQTPGQGLQFLFEYFSETQRNKGNFPGRFSGRQFSNSRSEMNVSTLELGDSALYLCASSPDPGQVANEQYFGPGTRLTVT.

The chain has TRBV29-1 and TRBJ1-4; tentative D call: TRBD1 (5 bases). The V and J ends lost 0 bases and 11 bases respectively, with 13 bases between them. The V gene's germline CDR1 is SQVTM and CDR2 ANQGSEA. The CDR3 is 13 residues long. CDR3 in amino acids: CSVEDRGDRKLFF. The CDR3 region has the DNA TGCAGCGTTGAAGATCGGGGGGATCGGAAACTGTTTTTT.